Reported below is one T cell receptor (beta chain). As yet, its antigen is unknown. The data originate from a study of cytomegalovirus exposure and HLA in healthy donors. Study-level results: Most TCR beta V segments were productive about 90% or about 30% of the time in an earlier analysis.

Healthy bone marrow donors made up the donor group. Donors were nominally healthy when sampled, though unrecorded immune exposures were likely. 60 Vbeta and 13 Jbeta primers were used in PCR. The protocol was immunoSEQ multiplex PCR, while the TCRdb copy is restricted to in-frame clones and leaves out a portion. This table has under 200,000 clones, almost 85% appearing once. The receptor was derived from a man younger than 40 in good health and CMV-seronegative. The sequenced sample was PBMCs.

CDR3 coding DNA: TGTGCCAGCAGCAAAGCGGGTCAGGGGATATTATCCTACAATGAGCAGTTCTTC. Its translation is CASSKAGQGILSYNEQFF. The genes are TRBV21-1 and TRBJ2-1; TRBD1 was called by the table and not checked on the DNA. TRBV21-1 is a pseudogene segment. The CDR3 has 18 amino acids.